A single sample gave rise to the 9 T cell receptor beta chains below, sequenced in a study of CD8 T cells in Susac syndrome (dated by TCRdb to 2018 to 2020). Library construction relied on the immunoSEQ multiplex PCR assay. RNA was extracted using the RNeasy kit, and about 0.45 to 1 ug of the RNA was reverse transcribed with random hexamers. Starting from the raw public reads, TCRdb applied fastp trimming at Q25, assembled clones with MiXCR and retained in-frame beta chains. Every CDR3 protein is listed once, alongside the most common genes and DNA of its rows. The sample has about 180,000 distinct CDR3 sequences on record, about 93% of them singletons. Around 0.097% of the sample rests with the top ten. What was sequenced was CD4+ T cells from PBMCs. The receptors derive from a human donor with multiple sclerosis.

CDR3 nucleotide sequence: TGTGCCAGCAGCCAACCTAGCGGGGCCTTCTACGAGCAGTACTTC. Translation: CASSQPSGAFYEQYF. V usage is TRBV4-2 and J usage is TRBJ2-7; 9 bases agree with TRBD2. Trimming took 2 bases from V and 3 from J; bases not matched to a gene: 5. Germline lookup yields CDR1 LGHNA and CDR2 YNFKEQ. There are 15 residues in the CDR3.

The V gene is TRBV7-8, the J gene TRBJ2-1; D not certain. The germline CDR1 and CDR2 sequences are SGHVS and FQNEAQ. The CDR3 runs 15 residues. V gave up 0 bases and J gave up 3 bases, with 9 bases separating them. The CDR3 DNA is TGTGCCAGCAGCTTAGCCGTTCGTGACTACAATGAGCAGTTCTTC. Translated: CASSLAVRDYNEQFF.

The chain joins TRBV12-3 or TRBV12-4 to TRBJ2-7; 7 bases fit TRBD1. Trimming at V came to 5 bases and at J to 4 bases, leaving 8 bases not matched to a gene. The CDR3 consists of 14 residues. The CDR3 region has the DNA TGTGCCAGCAGTAGCTCGGGACAGCCTTACGAGCAGTACTTC. Protein sequence: CASSSSGQPYEQYF.

Here the CDR3 DNA reads TGTGCCAGCAGCTTATCAGGGAGCGGGGAGCTGTTTTTT. Translation gives CASSLSGSGELFF. The gene calls are TRBV7-3 and TRBJ2-2; D assignment may be TRBD1 or TRBD2 (5 bases each). The V gene lost 2 bases and the J gene lost 7 bases, with 8 bases spanning the gap. Germline assignment: CDR1 SGHTA and CDR2 FQGTGA. This CDR3 is built from 13 residues.

The chain combines TRBV19 with TRBJ1-1; tentative D call: TRBD1 (5 bases). The CDR3 totals 14 residues. Deletions cut 7 bases from V and 0 bases from J, with 12 bases between. Germline assignment: CDR1 LNHDA and CDR2 SQIVND (reference sequence). Here the CDR3 reads CASTRQSMNTEAFF. In DNA form, the CDR3 reads TGTGCCAGTACTAGACAGTCCATGAACACTGAAGCTTTCTTT.

The rearrangement joins TRBV6-1 to TRBJ2-3; D may be TRBD1 (5 bases). From germline, CDR1 is MNHNS and CDR2 SASEGT. The V and J ends lost 4 bases and 4 bases respectively, with 12 bases between them. The CDR3 is 14 amino acids. The CDR3: CASSVGQGPDTQYF. The CDR3 DNA reads as TGTGCCAGCAGTGTCGGGCAGGGCCCAGATACGCAGTATTTT.

The chain joins TRBV3-1 to TRBJ2-5, with D perhaps matching TRBD1 or TRBD2 (5 bases each). The CDR3 sequence is 13 residues long. CDR1 LGHDT and CDR2 YNNKEL come from the germline V gene (reference sequence). Trimming removed 4 bases from V and 4 bases from J, with 10 bases in between. The CDR3: CASSPRDGETQYF. The CDR3 DNA reads TGTGCCAGCAGCCCTCGGGACGGAGAGACCCAGTACTTC.

The chain combines TRBV12-3 or TRBV12-4 with TRBJ1-1; possibly TRBD1 for D (5 bases). The CDR3 is 13 amino acids. V was cut by 5 bases and J by 4 bases, with 11 bases left in between. DNA of the CDR3: TGTGCCAGCAGTAGGGACGTTAGCACTGAAGCTTTCTTT. Protein sequence: CASSRDVSTEAFF.

This clonotype appeared a few times. The chain carries TRBV12-3 or TRBV12-4 and TRBJ2-7, with D possibly TRBD1 on 5 matching bases. The CDR3 is made up of 12 amino acids. The V end lost 7 bases, the J end lost 1 base, and 8 bases lay between the germline ends. CDR3: CASTGNSYEQYF. The CDR3 bases are TGTGCCAGCACAGGGAATTCCTACGAGCAGTACTTC.